This T cell receptor beta chain was found in a study of low-dose radiotherapy and immunotherapy resistance in tumors. On the study more broadly: Cohort 2's total reached 13 Gy over 26 weeks, at 1 Gy per fraction every two weeks.

Regarding time point: before trial treatment. Donors were treated with nivolumab, ipilimumab, aspirin, and low-dose cyclophosphamide and radiotherapy. Eligibility required advanced solid tumors lacking tumor-infiltrating lymphocytes. This CDR3 spans 13 amino acids. Germline V gives CDR1 LNHDA, CDR2 SQIVND (reference sequence). Trimming left V 4 bases short and J 4 bases short, with 10 bases between. This clonotype was recorded at least ten times. Primers used for first-strand cDNA, a TRAV- and TRBV-specific set, covered both alpha and beta chains. TCR amplification ran roughly 20 PCR cycles using constant-region and V-primer adapter primers. A single record per CDR3 protein comes from TCRdb applying MiXCR to the reads. The profile shows approximately 90,000 distinct CDR3 sequences, around 17% of them singletons.

The TCR originated in a male donor with prostate cancer. The chain uses TRBV19 and TRBJ1-2; the D gene is possibly TRBD1 (5 bases). This material consisted of PBMCs, taken before treatment. The CDR3 spells CASSRAGSYGYTF. CDR3 bases: TGTGCCAGTAGTAGAGCAGGGTCCTATGGCTACACCTTC.